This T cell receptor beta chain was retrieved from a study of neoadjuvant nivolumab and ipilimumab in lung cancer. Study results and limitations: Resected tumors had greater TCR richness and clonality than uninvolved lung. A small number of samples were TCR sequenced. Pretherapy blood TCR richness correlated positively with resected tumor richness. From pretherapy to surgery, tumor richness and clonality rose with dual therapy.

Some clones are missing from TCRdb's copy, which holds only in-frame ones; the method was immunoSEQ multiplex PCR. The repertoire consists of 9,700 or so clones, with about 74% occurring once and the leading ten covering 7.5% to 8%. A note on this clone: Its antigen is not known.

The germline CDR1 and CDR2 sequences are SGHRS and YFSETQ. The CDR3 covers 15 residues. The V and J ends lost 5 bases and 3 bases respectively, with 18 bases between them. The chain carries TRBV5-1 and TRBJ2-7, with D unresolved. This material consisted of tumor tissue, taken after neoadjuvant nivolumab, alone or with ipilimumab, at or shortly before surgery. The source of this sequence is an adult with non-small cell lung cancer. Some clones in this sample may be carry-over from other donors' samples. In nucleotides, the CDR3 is TGCGCCAGCAGGGCCCAGGTCCCCTCTCACTACGAGCAGTACTTC. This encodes CASRAQVPSHYEQYF.